The 8 T cell receptor beta chains below were found in one sample sequenced in a study of tumor and adjacent non-tumor tissue in lung cancer. The template was RNA from unsorted bulk tissue. The library came from three nested PCR rounds adapted from ARM-PCR protocols. TCRdb passed the multiplex PCR reads through MiXCR, listing each CDR3 protein once. Of over 85,000 distinct CDR3 sequences listed, approximately 87% are singletons. The sample consisted of lung tumor tissue. These receptor sequences come from a man aged 65 to 85 with non-small cell lung cancer.

This sequence joins TRBV5-5 and TRBJ1-2, with no clear D. Germline lookup yields CDR1 SGHKS and CDR2 YYEKEE (reference sequence). Between the trimmed V and J ends, which lost 5 bases and 3 bases, there was a span of 17 bases. The CDR3 is made up of 15 amino acids. DNA for the CDR3: TGTGCCAGCAGAACCCTGGGAGGAGCTGACTATGGCTACACCTTC. Protein sequence: CASRTLGGADYGYTF.

With regard to this clonotype: Its ends do not fully match the called genes, so a read error is possible. The chain recombines TRBV11-2 with TRBJ2-3; D call uncertain. The CDR3 is 13 amino acids. The germline V gene has CDR1 SGHAT and CDR2 FQNNGV. CDR3 loop: CAMTGRSTDTQCF. DNA of the CDR3: TGTGCCATGACTGGTCGGAGCACAGATACGCAGTGTTTT.

A word on this clonotype: The junction does not match germline at one end; this may be a read error. The chain is built from TRBV11-2 and TRBJ2-7; D could derive from TRBD1 or TRBD2 (5 bases each). From germline, CDR1 is SGHAT and CDR2 FQNNGV. This CDR3 is 16 amino acids long. This chain's CDR3 is CASSPPTGAPTYEQNF. CDR3 coding DNA: TGTGCCAGCAGCCCCCCCACCGGGGCACCAACCTACGAGCAGAACTTC. The full variable domain, its missing parts supplied by reference TRBV11-2 and TRBJ2-7, is EAGVAQSPRYKIIEKRQSVAFWCNPISGHATLYWYQQILGQGPKLLIQFQNNGVVDDSQLPKDRFSAERLKGVDSTLKIQPAKLEDSAVYLCASSPPTGAPTYEQNFGPGTRLTVT.

The V call is TRBV4-1, the J call TRBJ1-1, with a possible D match to TRBD1 (5 bases). Germline V gene lookup returns CDR1 MGHRA and CDR2 YSYEKL. The CDR3 runs to 14 residues. The ends were cut back, 7 bases at V and 7 bases at J, with 19 bases in the middle. In nucleotides, the CDR3 is TGCGCCAGCACCCGACGCTCCGGGGGGAATGAAGCTTTCTTT. Protein sequence: CASTRRSGGNEAFF.

Details on this clonotype: Relative to the germline gene, one junction end is altered; a read error may explain this. This chain joins TRBV6-1 and TRBJ2-7; D uncertain. CDR1 is MNHNS, CDR2 SASEGT, per germline. This CDR3 is built from 14 residues. CDR3 sequence: CARSEAHETREQYF. In DNA form, the CDR3 reads TGTGCCAGGAGTGAAGCACATGAAACAAGGGAGCAGTACTTC.

About this clonotype itself: An end of the junction differs from the germline gene, which may be a read error. The rearrangement uses TRBV11-3 and TRBJ2-3, with D uncertain. CDR3 size: 13 residues. Germline lookup yields CDR1 SGHNT and CDR2 YENEEA. The DNA for the CDR3 is TGTGCCACCAGCAATCGGGCCCTAGATACGCACTATTTT. Protein sequence: CATSNRALDTHYF. The full variable domain, in which reference TRBV11-3 and TRBJ2-3 provide the parts outside the CDR3, is EAGVVQSPRYKIIEKKQPVAFWCNPISGHNTLYWYLQNLGQGPELLIRYENEEAVDDSQLPKDRFSAERLKGVDSTLKIQPAELGDSAVYLCATSNRALDTHYFGPGTRLTVL.

With regard to this clonotype: One junction end does not reproduce the germline sequence, and a read error may be involved. The chain carries TRBV4-2 and TRBJ1-2, with D possibly matching TRBD1 (5 bases). This CDR3 is built from 14 residues. Germline V gene data show CDR1 as LGHNA and CDR2 as YNFKEQ. The CDR3 is CASSQEPGTYDYTF. In DNA form, the CDR3 reads TGTGCTAGCAGCCAAGAACCAGGGACTTATGACTACACCTTC.

In regard to this clonotype: The junction departs from germline at one end; a sequencing error may be responsible. The V and J genes are TRBV5-6 and TRBJ1-1; a possible D gene is TRBD1 (5 bases). The CDR3 spans 17 residues. The V gene's germline CDR1 is SGHDT and CDR2 YYEEEE. The CDR3 DNA sequence: TGTGCCAGCAGCTTCACAGGAACAAGAATACTGAACACTGATGCTTTCTTT. Amino acids: CASSFTGTRILNTDAFF.